These T cell receptor beta chains were read from a single sample in a study of technical replicates of blood from a few donors. Data came from immunoSEQ multiplex PCR; TCRdb stores just in-frame clones and leaves some out. This sample has tens of thousands of clones, with around nine tenths found just once. The sequenced sample consisted of T cells isolated from PBMCs. Source of these receptors: a human donor in good health. CDR3s include the opening cysteine and the closing phenylalanine or tryptophan. A D gene is named only where the DNA matches it firmly. The listing skips clone size in some rows; elsewhere it reads once, few, many or a size class.

abundance,j_gene,v_gene,d_gene,CDR3aa,CDR3nt
.,TRBJ1-5,TRBV2,TRBD1,CASRAGTAINQPQHF,TGTGCCAGCAGGGCCGGGACAGCGATCAATCAGCCCCAGCATTTT
.,TRBJ2-5,TRBV5-6,.,CASSLFRDQETQYF,TGTGCCAGCAGCTTGTTCAGGGACCAAGAGACCCAGTACTTC
.,TRBJ2-7,TRBV11-2,TRBD1,CASSRNPGQGAYEQYF,TGTGCCAGCAGCCGCAACCCGGGACAGGGGGCCTACGAGCAGTACTTC
.,TRBJ2-7,TRBV11-3,TRBD2,CASSSLRGGIYEQYF,TGTGCCAGCAGCTCCCTACGGGGGGGGATATACGAGCAGTACTTC
.,TRBJ1-2,TRBV6-5,.,CASSAMNGVGDGYTF,TGTGCCAGCAGTGCTATGAATGGGGTAGGGGATGGCTACACCTTC
once,TRBJ2-1,TRBV6-1,TRBD2,CACMSVASGRGEQFF,TGTGCCTGTATGAGCGTTGCTAGCGGGAGAGGTGAGCAGTTCTTC
.,TRBJ2-1,TRBV4-2,.,CASSSSSNLAGLRAEQFF,TGTGCCAGCAGCTCCAGCTCCAATTTGGCGGGATTAAGGGCTGAGCAGTTCTTC
.,TRBJ1-2,TRBV7-9,TRBD1,CASSLVVGGTDGYTF,TGTGCCAGCAGCTTAGTCGTAGGCGGGACAGATGGCTACACCTTC
.,TRBJ2-7,TRBV4-1,TRBD1,CASSPPGDRLDYEQYF,TGCGCCAGCAGCCCCCCCGGGGACAGATTAGACTACGAGCAGTACTTC
.,TRBJ1-1,TRBV11-2,.,CASSFRGVSDMNTEAFF,TGTGCCAGCAGCTTTCGAGGTGTCAGTGATATGAACACTGAAGCTTTCTTT
.,TRBJ2-7,TRBV10-1,TRBD2,CASSESGRGEQYF,TGCGCCAGCAGTGAGAGCGGGAGGGGTGAGCAGTACTTC
.,TRBJ1-2,TRBV11-2,.,CASSPTDSYGYTF,TGTGCCAGCAGCCCAACGGACAGCTATGGCTACACCTTC
.,TRBJ2-7,TRBV5-1,TRBD1,CASSLYPGQGGPAEQYF,TGCGCCAGCAGCTTGTATCCGGGACAGGGGGGTCCGGCCGAGCAGTACTTC
.,TRBJ2-1,TRBV5-1,TRBD2,CASSLPGAGGPGEQFF,TGCGCCAGCAGCTTGCCTGGAGCGGGGGGGCCGGGTGAGCAGTTCTTC
.,TRBJ2-7,TRBV30,TRBD1,CAWSRADRGFYEQYF,TGTGCCTGGAGTCGGGCGGACAGGGGGTTTTACGAGCAGTACTTC
.,TRBJ2-5,TRBV5-1,.,CASSLAGGRAETQYF,TGCGCCAGCAGCTTGGCCGGGGGGCGCGCGGAGACCCAGTACTTC
.,TRBJ2-2,TRBV5-1,TRBD2,CASSPRLAGDPGELFF,TGCGCCAGCAGCCCAAGACTAGCGGGAGACCCCGGGGAGCTGTTTTTT
.,TRBJ2-3,TRBV9,.,CASSPGLTDTQYF,TGTGCCAGCAGCCCAGGGCTGACAGATACGCAGTATTTT
.,TRBJ1-5,TRBV27,.,CASSLAGHQPQHF,TGTGCCAGCAGTTTAGCAGGTCATCAGCCCCAGCATTTT
.,TRBJ2-3,TRBV4-1,TRBD2,CASSQLIAGGSTDTQYF,TGCGCCAGCAGCCAACTAATTGCGGGGGGTTCTACAGATACGCAGTATTTT
.,TRBJ2-3,TRBV4-2,.,CASSQTGSVDTQYF,TGTGCCAGCAGCCAAACAGGGTCCGTAGATACGCAGTATTTT
.,TRBJ2-1,TRBV10-3,TRBD1,CAISESNTGGNEQFF,TGTGCCATCAGTGAGTCGAATACAGGGGGCAATGAGCAGTTCTTC
.,TRBJ2-3,TRBV4-1,TRBD2,CASSQGTSGLDTQYF,TGCGCCAGCAGCCAAGGGACTAGCGGACTAGATACGCAGTATTTT
.,TRBJ2-7,TRBV28,TRBD2,CASSLRGTSGNYEQYF,TGTGCCAGCAGTTTAAGGGGGACTAGCGGGAACTACGAGCAGTACTTC
.,TRBJ1-2,TRBV20-1,.,CSAREEGYTF,TGCAGTGCTAGAGAGGAGGGCTACACCTTC
.,TRBJ2-1,TRBV4-1,.,CASSQQTLSLGQFF,TGCGCCAGCAGCCAGCAAACACTATCTCTTGGGCAGTTCTTC
.,TRBJ1-1,TRBV5-1,.,CASSFTFTGSGGTEAFF,TGCGCCAGCAGCTTTACCTTTACAGGGAGCGGCGGCACTGAAGCTTTCTTT
.,TRBJ1-5,TRBV19,TRBD1,CASSLTGDSNQPQHF,TGTGCCAGTAGTCTGACAGGGGATAGCAATCAGCCCCAGCATTTT
.,TRBJ2-1,TRBV9,TRBD2,CASSQLAGANNEQFF,TGTGCCAGCAGCCAGCTAGCGGGGGCCAACAATGAGCAGTTCTTC
.,TRBJ2-7,TRBV5-1,.,CASSLITGTLYEQYF,TGCGCCAGCAGCTTGATAACGGGGACACTATACGAGCAGTACTTC
.,TRBJ2-3,TRBV28,.,CASRDGLRRTDTQYF,TGTGCCAGCAGGGATGGACTCCGTCGCACAGATACGCAGTATTTT
.,TRBJ2-1,TRBV13,TRBD1,CASSPGTVEEQFF,TGTGCCAGCAGCCCAGGGACAGTAGAAGAGCAGTTCTTC
.,TRBJ2-3,TRBV7-8,.,CASSPRLGTDTQYF,TGTGCCAGCAGCCCACGACTCGGCACAGATACGCAGTATTTT
.,TRBJ1-2,TRBV5-1,TRBD1,CASSLTGDYGYTF,TGCGCCAGCAGCTTGACAGGGGACTATGGCTACACCTTC
.,TRBJ2-1,TRBV19,TRBD2,CASRTKSYSGRAFEQFF,TGTGCCAGTAGAACCAAGTCATACAGCGGGAGGGCCTTTGAGCAGTTCTTC
.,TRBJ2-2,TRBV6-4,.,CASSDYFPTGELFF,TGTGCCAGCAGTGACTATTTTCCGACCGGGGAGCTGTTTTTT
once,TRBJ2-5,TRBV2,.,CARAREPWETQYF,TGTGCCCGGGCTCGGGAGCCGTGGGAGACCCAGTACTTC
few,TRBJ1-1,TRBV7-3,.,CASSPDRDTEAFF,TGTGCCAGCAGCCCAGACAGAGACACTGAAGCTTTCTTT
.,TRBJ2-1,TRBV5-1,TRBD2,CASSLGLVFSNEQFF,TGCGCCAGCAGCCTCGGACTAGTATTTTCCAATGAGCAGTTCTTC
.,TRBJ2-7,TRBV5-1,TRBD2,CASSLSFETSGLNEQYF,TGCGCCAGCAGCTTGTCGTTCGAGACTAGCGGTTTGAACGAGCAGTACTTC
.,TRBJ2-1,TRBV19,TRBD1,CASSQGTASYNEQFF,TGTGCCAGTAGTCAGGGGACAGCTTCCTACAATGAGCAGTTCTTC
.,TRBJ2-7,TRBV29-1,.,CSVEGAASYEQYF,TGCAGCGTTGAGGGGGCCGCGAGCTACGAGCAGTACTTC
.,TRBJ2-7,TRBV7-9,.,CASSLATTMAGISYEQYF,TGTGCCAGCAGCTTAGCGACTACTATGGCCGGTATATCCTACGAGCAGTACTTC
once,TRBJ2-1,TRBV27,.,CAIGLSEQFF,TGTGCCATCGGACTCTCTGAGCAGTTCTTC
.,TRBJ1-5,TRBV7-6,TRBD1,CASSPGTGGQPQHF,TGTGCCAGCAGCCCCGGGACAGGGGGACAGCCCCAGCATTTT